The sequence of this T cell receptor beta chain was determined in a study of T-cell reconstitution after alpha-beta-depleted transplantation in children. This CDR3 contains 17 residues. CDR1 MNHEY and CDR2 SVGEGT come from the germline V gene. The V end was cut by 0 bases, the J end by 0 bases, with 15 bases between. This clonotype was detected a few times. Unique molecular identifiers were incorporated during preparation of the TCRbeta library. TCRdb ran MiXCR on the PCR reads and lists one entry per CDR3 protein. The sample includes some 340,000 distinct CDR3 sequences, about 9.4% of them seen just once.

The TCR originated in a human donor who donated a stem cell graft to a child with acute lymphoblastic leukemia. The sample here was PBMCs from the stem cell graft donor, taken from the stem cell graft. The chain has TRBV6-2 or TRBV6-3 and TRBJ2-7; D tentatively fits TRBD1 or TRBD2 (5 bases each). The CDR3 bases are TGTGCCAGCAGTTACTCGCCGGGGCGGCACGACTCCTACGAGCAGTACTTC. Its protein is CASSYSPGRHDSYEQYF.